These 20 T cell receptor beta chains were all obtained from the same sample, sequenced in a study of T cell clonality in common variable immunodeficiency. Generated by immunoSEQ multiplex PCR, the TCRdb table keeps only in-frame clones and is missing some. This sample comprises about 81,000 clones, none seen once only. The sequenced sample was peripheral blood mononuclear cells. These TCRs come from a person aged 18 to 75 in good health.

This clone appeared many times. The read terminates 3 residues ahead of where the CDR3 ends, so the germline J gene completes it. The chain recombines TRBV7-3 with TRBJ2-5; the D is unclear. The ends were cut back, 2 bases at V and 1 base at J, with 5 bases in the middle. CDR1 is SGHTA and CDR2 is FQGTGA in the germline V gene. The CDR3 totals 13 residues. The CDR3 reads CASSLYSQETQYF. CDR3 DNA (partial): TGTGCCAGCAGCTTATACTCCCAAGAGACC.

This clone was seen many times. The missing CDR3 end, 3 residues past where the read stops, is filled in from the germline J gene. This sequence joins TRBV5-1 and TRBJ2-7; 11 bases line up with TRBD2. Germline values: CDR1 SGHRS, CDR2 YFSETQ. The CDR3 is made up of 15 amino acids. V gave up 3 bases and J gave up 3 bases; unmatched junction bases: 5. The covered CDR3 bases are TGCGCCAGCAGCTCAACTAGCGGGAGCAGCTACGAG. Its translation: CASSSTSGSSYE. The full CDR3 reads CASSSTSGSSYEQYF.

This clone came up many times. From the germline J gene comes the end of the CDR3, since the read stops 3 residues before it. This rearrangement joins TRBV5-1 to TRBJ2-3; 9 nucleotides match TRBD2. This CDR3 contains 20 residues. The germline V gene encodes CDR1 SGHRS and CDR2 YFSETQ. V lost 0 bases and J lost 1; bases outside the gene matches: 15. The covered CDR3 bases are TGCGCCAGCAGCTTGGGAGGGACTAGCTCCCGGTTGGGCCGCACAGATACG. Protein: CASSLGGTSSRLGRTDT. The complete CDR3 reads CASSLGGTSSRLGRTDTQYF.

This clone has a count of ten or more. The CDR3 end lies 3 residues beyond the end of the read and is filled in from the germline J gene. This chain connects TRBV20-1 to TRBJ2-1; 11 bases are shared with TRBD2. The ends lost 7 bases at V and 6 bases at J; junction bases unmatched: 8. The CDR3 runs 14 residues. CDR1 is DFQATT, CDR2 SNEGSKA, per germline (reference sequence). The sequenced part of the CDR3 DNA is TGCAGTGAATGTACTAGCGGGAGTTGCAATGAG. As protein: CSECTSGSCNE. The full CDR3 protein reads CSECTSGSCNEQFF.

The table lists this clone with many counts. The observed sequence ends 3 residues before the CDR3 terminus, with the missing tail filled in from the germline J gene. This sequence joins TRBV16 and TRBJ2-1; 13 bases map to TRBD2. The CDR3 is 15 residues long. Germline CDR1 is KGHSY and CDR2 is FQNENV. With 0 bases clipped from V and 8 bases from J, the junction kept 1 base outside the gene matches. The sequenced part of the CDR3 DNA is TGTGCCAGCAGCCAATCAGGACTAGCGGGAGATGAG. It encodes CASSQSGLAGDE. The CDR3, in full, reads CASSQSGLAGDEQFF. Full variable domain (outside the CDR3, taken from reference TRBV16 and TRBJ2-1): GEEVAQTPKHLVRGEGQKAKLYCAPIKGHSYVFWYQQVLKNEFKFLISFQNENVFDETGMPKERFSAKCLPNSPCSLEIQATKLEDSAVYFCASSQSGLAGDEQFFGPGTRLTVL.

In its sample, this clone was seen many times. The read ends 3 residues shy of where the CDR3 ends; the end is completed using the germline J gene. The chain combines TRBV7-2 with TRBJ2-7; TRBD2 agrees at 11 bases. The germline V gene has CDR1 SGHTA and CDR2 FQGNSA. The CDR3 totals 14 residues. The trim removed 6 bases at V and 4 bases at J, leaving 5 bases unmatched. This CDR3 is CASRGTSGSYEQYF. The DNA read from the CDR3 is TGTGCCAGCAGGGGGACTAGCGGATCTTACGAG.

This clone appeared a few times. The missing CDR3 end, 3 residues past where the read stops, is filled in from the germline J gene. The rearrangement links TRBV7-6 to TRBJ1-1, with D perhaps matching TRBD1 (6 bases). Germline values: CDR1 SGHVS, CDR2 FNYEAQ. Trimming left V 3 bases short and J 1 base short, with 9 bases between. The CDR3 extends over 14 amino acids. The CDR3 region is CASSLQGGNTEAFF. The CDR3 DNA, read in part, is TGTGCCAGCAGCTTGCAAGGGGGGAACACTGAA.

In its sample, this clone was seen many times. One end of the junction does not line up with germline, which may come from a read error. The CDR3 end is not reached by the read, which stops 3 residues before it; the germline J gene fills it in. This chain links TRBV4-2 with TRBJ2-7; 8 bases are a match to TRBD1. CDR1 is LGHNA, CDR2 YNFKEQ, per germline. The CDR3 is 17 amino acids. CDR3 sequence: CASSQDPPGQVLYEQYF. The CDR3 DNA, read in part, is TGCGCCAGCAGCCAAGATCCGCCGGGACAGGTCCTCTACGAG.

The sample holds many counts of this clone. The read halts 3 residues ahead of the CDR3 end, with the missing end drawn from the germline J gene. The chain combines TRBV7-6 with TRBJ2-1, with TRBD2 matching over 8 bases. Germline CDR1 is SGHVS and CDR2 is FNYEAQ. After removal of 5 bases from V and 0 bases from J, the junction contained 9 bases not matched to a gene. The CDR3 runs to 17 residues. The CDR3 is CASSNSLAVVSYNEQFF. Incomplete CDR3 DNA: TGTGCCAGCAGCAACTCACTAGCGGTAGTCTCCTACAATGAG. The full variable domain, completed using reference TRBV7-6 and TRBJ2-1, is GAGVSQSPRYKVTKRGQDVALRCDPISGHVSLYWYRQALGQGPEFLTYFNYEAQQDKSGLPNDRFSAERPEGSISTLTIQRTEQRDSAMYRCASSNSLAVVSYNEQFFGPGTRLTVL.

This clone was seen many times. The CDR3 end falls 3 residues outside the read, so it is completed with the germline J gene. The V gene is TRBV7-3, the J gene TRBJ1-6; the D is unclear. CDR3 length equals 13 residues. Germline assignment: CDR1 SGHTA and CDR2 FQGTGA. Trimming removed 5 bases at V and 6 bases at J, with 8 bases between. CDR3 protein: CASSVRANSPLHF. CDR3 DNA (partial): TGTGCCAGCAGCGTTAGGGCTAATTCACCC.

About this clone itself: The read falls 3 residues short of the CDR3 end, and the missing part is taken from the germline J gene. The chain employs TRBV2 and TRBJ2-2; no clear D. V lost 5 bases and J lost 3, with 10 bases in between. CDR3 length: 14 amino acids. Germline CDR1 SNHLY, CDR2 FYNNEI. The CDR3: CASSRTEDTGELFF. The sequenced part of the CDR3 DNA is TGTGCCAGCAGTAGAACAGAGGACACCGGGGAG.

In this sample, this clone turned up many times. Coverage ceases 3 residues before the CDR3 finishes, and the germline J gene fills in the end. This chain connects TRBV18 to TRBJ2-1, with 10 bases aligning to TRBD2. The V gene's germline CDR1 is KGHSH and CDR2 LQKENI. V was pared by 2 bases and J by 5 bases, with 3 bases of the junction left unmatched. CDR3 length: 15 amino acids. The CDR3 spells CASSPGTSANNEQFF. The part of the CDR3 DNA that was read is TGTGCCAGCTCACCAGGGACTAGCGCTAACAATGAG.

In this sample, this clone turned up many times. CDR3 residues: CASSSLHTIYF. CDR3 bases read: TGTGCCAGCAGCTCTCTACACACC. The chain combines TRBV7-2 with TRBJ1-3; no definite D call. The CDR3 goes on 3 residues after the read ends, and that part is filled in from the germline J gene. Germline loops: CDR1 SGHTA, CDR2 FQGNSA. The V end lost 4 bases, the J end lost 8 bases, and 6 bases lay between the germline ends. The CDR3 contains 11 residues.

This clone was observed many times. From the germline J gene comes the end of the CDR3, since the read stops 3 residues before it. The chain recombines TRBV12-3 or TRBV12-4 with TRBJ2-5; TRBD2 aligns across 7 bases. Trimming at V came to 6 bases and at J to 5 bases, leaving 6 bases not matched to a gene. The CDR3 runs 13 residues. The part of the CDR3 DNA that was read is TGTGCCAGCAGCCCCGGACTAGTCGAGACC. Its translation: CASSPGLVET. The whole CDR3 sequence is CASSPGLVETQYF.

This clone was observed at least ten times. The DNA ends 3 residues before the CDR3 does, and the rest of the CDR3 is filled in from the germline J gene. This chain joins TRBV20-1 and TRBJ2-4; possible D gene TRBD1, 5 bases. The ends were cut back, 0 bases at V and 7 bases at J, with 13 bases in the middle. The V gene's germline CDR1 is DFQATT and CDR2 SNEGSKA (reference sequence). The CDR3 contains 14 residues. CDR3 bases read: TGCAGTGCTAGAGAGGCCCAGGGTAGGAACATT. This encodes CSAREAQGRNI. The whole CDR3 reads CSAREAQGRNIQYF.

This clone was detected many times. The read halts 3 residues ahead of the CDR3 end, with the missing end drawn from the germline J gene. This chain joins TRBV5-1 and TRBJ2-5; the match to TRBD1 covers 7 bases. This CDR3 is 15 amino acids long. V shed 0 bases, J shed 4 bases, and the junction held 6 bases outside the gene matches. The germline gives CDR1 SGHRS, CDR2 YFSETQ. CDR3 DNA, as far as it was read: TGCGCCAGCAGCTTGGAGGGGGCGCGTTCAGAGACC. It translates to CASSLEGARSET. The whole CDR3 is CASSLEGARSETQYF.

This clone came up many times. With the read ending 3 residues before the CDR3 end, the germline J gene is used to fill in that end. The chain combines TRBV19 with TRBJ2-5; either TRBD1 or TRBD2 may supply D (7 bases each). The V end lost 6 bases, the J end lost 1 base, and 15 bases lay between the germline ends. The CDR3 length is 15 residues. In germline, CDR1 is LNHDA, CDR2 SQIVND (reference sequence). CDR3 bases read: TGTGCCAGTAGGGGAGGGGGACAGATCCAAGAGACC. This sequence encodes CASRGGGQIQET. The entire CDR3 sequence reads CASRGGGQIQETQYF.

The table lists this clone with many counts. One end of the junction is discordant with germline, which a read error may explain. The CDR3 end is not reached by the read, which stops 3 residues before it; the germline J gene fills it in. The V and J genes are TRBV4-2 and TRBJ2-7; the D is unclear. This CDR3 has 16 residues. The V gene's germline CDR1 is LGHNA and CDR2 YNFKEQ. CDR3 DNA, as far as it was read: TGCGCCAGCAGCCAAGATTTCAGTGTTGCCAGCTACGAG. This translates into CASSQDFSVASYE. The full CDR3 protein is CASSQDFSVASYEQYF.

The sample holds many counts of this clone. The read halts 3 residues ahead of the CDR3 end, with the missing end drawn from the germline J gene. The V and J genes are TRBV29-1 and TRBJ2-7; a possible D gene is TRBD2 (5 bases). This CDR3 has 13 residues. With 7 bases removed from V and 2 bases from J, the gap between germline ends came to 15 bases. The V gene's germline CDR1 is SQVTM and CDR2 ANQGSEA. Incomplete CDR3 DNA: TGCAGCGCACGGGGTATGGGTCCCTACGAG. It is translated as CSARGMGPYE. The whole CDR3 sequence is CSARGMGPYEQYF.

This clone was seen many times. The CDR3 end lies 3 residues beyond the end of the read and is filled in from the germline J gene. This chain joins TRBV7-2 and TRBJ1-2; TRBD1 is a possible D gene (6 bases). Trimming pared 0 bases from V and 4 bases from J, leaving 15 bases between. The germline V gene encodes CDR1 SGHTA and CDR2 FQGNSA. The CDR3 has 16 amino acids. This chain's CDR3 is CASSLAGQLLSYGYTF. CDR3 DNA, as far as it was read: TGTGCCAGCAGCTTAGCCGGACAGCTCTTAAGCTATGGC.